A selection of T cell receptor beta chains follows, all from one sample in a study of cytomegalovirus exposure and HLA in healthy donors. The method was immunoSEQ multiplex PCR; TCRdb's version includes in-frame clones alone and lacks a portion of them. The repertoire holds 150,000 to 200,000 clones, with approximately 84% as singletons. Material: PBMCs. These receptors were taken from a man in his thirties or forties in good health and CMV-seropositive. Each CDR3 is given with its conserved first and last residue. The D gene is left open where the match is weak. Size is stated for part of the rows, as once, few or many counts, or as a class when the clone is expanded.

V gene,D gene,J gene,clone size,CDR3 protein,CDR3 DNA
TRBV11-3,-,TRBJ2-3,-,CASSLRGGASDTQYF,TGTGCCAGCAGCTTACGTGGGGGCGCATCGGATACGCAGTATTTT
TRBV5-1,TRBD2,TRBJ2-7,-,CASSPISGTRSYEQYF,TGCGCCAGCAGCCCCATTAGCGGGACCCGTTCCTACGAGCAGTACTTC
TRBV5-1,TRBD1,TRBJ2-1,-,CASSWTGGPSYNEQFF,TGCGCCAGCAGCTGGACAGGGGGCCCCTCCTACAATGAGCAGTTCTTC
TRBV28,-,TRBJ1-2,-,CATRINYGYTF,TGTGCCACCAGAATAAACTATGGCTACACCTTC
TRBV5-1,-,TRBJ1-1,few,CASSYGSNTEAFF,TGCGCCAGCAGCTACGGGAGCAACACTGAAGCTTTCTTT
TRBV7-9,-,TRBJ2-7,-,CASSLIPSSSSYEQYF,TGTGCCAGCAGCCTAATACCGTCTTCAAGCTCCTACGAGCAGTACTTC
TRBV4-1,-,TRBJ1-1,few,CASSQAQLNTEAFF,TGCGCCAGCAGCCAAGCACAGTTGAACACTGAAGCTTTCTTT
TRBV9,TRBD2,TRBJ2-7,-,CASSPFNGGLAGGEQYF,TGTGCCAGCAGCCCCTTCAACGGGGGGCTAGCGGGAGGCGAGCAGTACTTC
TRBV7-9,TRBD2,TRBJ2-7,-,CASSFPRPGPGGAYEQYF,TGTGCCAGCAGCTTCCCCCGCCCGGGGCCGGGAGGGGCCTACGAGCAGTACTTC
TRBV6-1,TRBD2,TRBJ2-7,-,CASILSGASYEQYF,TGTGCCAGCATTCTTAGCGGGGCCTCCTACGAGCAGTACTTC
TRBV5-4,-,TRBJ2-3,-,CASSLVGGLGFSTDTQYF,TGTGCCAGCAGCTTGGTAGGCGGGCTGGGGTTTAGCACAGATACGCAGTATTTT
TRBV28,TRBD1,TRBJ1-2,-,CASSFGAPDREEYGYTF,TGTGCCAGCAGTTTTGGAGCCCCGGACAGGGAAGAATATGGCTACACCTTC
TRBV18,TRBD1,TRBJ2-7,-,CASSQGAPLYEQYF,TGTGCCAGCTCCCAGGGGGCCCCTCTCTACGAGCAGTACTTC
TRBV7-9,-,TRBJ2-7,-,CASSSPGHTYEQYF,TGTGCCAGCAGTTCACCGGGACACACCTACGAGCAGTACTTC
TRBV28,-,TRBJ1-5,-,CASSPQQRGIQPQHF,TGTGCCAGCAGTCCCCAACAGCGGGGAATTCAGCCCCAGCATTTT
TRBV4-3,-,TRBJ1-3,-,CASSQDRNSGNTIYF,TGCGCCAGCAGCCAAGACAGAAACTCTGGAAACACCATATATTTT
TRBV19,TRBD1,TRBJ1-2,-,CASSPGQGGTFNYGYTF,TGTGCCAGTAGTCCGGGACAGGGGGGGACTTTTAACTATGGCTACACCTTC
TRBV5-6,-,TRBJ1-5,-,CASSSQGSNQPQHF,TGTGCCAGCAGCTCCCAGGGTAGCAATCAGCCCCAGCATTTT
TRBV28,TRBD1,TRBJ1-2,-,CAVTDRPVGYTF,TGTGCCGTCACGGACAGGCCTGTGGGCTACACCTTC
TRBV7-6,TRBD1,TRBJ1-6,-,CASSLGDSASSYNSPLHF,TGTGCCAGCAGTCTAGGGGACAGCGCGAGCTCCTATAATTCACCCCTCCACTTT
TRBV7-3,TRBD2,TRBJ2-5,-,CASSSGLAGDIETQYF,TGTGCCAGCAGCTCCGGACTAGCGGGAGACATAGAGACCCAGTACTTC
TRBV7-2,-,TRBJ2-5,-,CASSDNRDFQETQYF,TGTGCCAGCAGCGATAACAGGGATTTTCAAGAGACCCAGTACTTC
TRBV18,-,TRBJ2-7,-,CASSPARGEQYF,TGTGCCAGCTCACCGGCCCGGGGCGAGCAGTACTTC
TRBV28,-,TRBJ2-1,-,CASSLGSASSYNEQFF,TGTGCCAGCAGTTTAGGGAGCGCGAGCTCCTACAATGAGCAGTTCTTC
TRBV30,-,TRBJ1-1,few,CAWSVLTVNTEAFF,TGTGCCTGGAGTGTACTCACTGTGAACACTGAAGCTTTCTTT
TRBV5-1,TRBD1,TRBJ2-1,-,CASSEGQSNEQFF,TGCGCCAGCAGTGAGGGACAGAGCAATGAGCAGTTCTTC
TRBV19,TRBD1,TRBJ1-1,-,CASRGQGVNTEAFF,TGTGCCAGTAGAGGACAGGGAGTGAACACTGAAGCTTTCTTT
TRBV4-1,-,TRBJ1-1,-,CASSQGGVWNTEAFF,TGCGCCAGCAGCCAAGGGGGGGTCTGGAACACTGAAGCTTTCTTT
TRBV9,-,TRBJ1-1,-,CASSVDQGITEAFF,TGTGCCAGCAGCGTAGATCAGGGAATCACTGAAGCTTTCTTT
TRBV28,-,TRBJ1-4,-,CASSLRTEIGKLFF,TGTGCCAGCAGTTTAAGGACAGAGATTGGAAAACTGTTTTTT
TRBV28,TRBD1,TRBJ1-4,once,CASSGGQGAAGSEKLFF,TGTGCCAGCAGTGGGGGACAGGGGGCCGCCGGGAGTGAAAAACTGTTTTTT
TRBV6-5,-,TRBJ2-1,-,CASSYRGSAPYNEQFF,TGTGCCAGCAGTTACCGGGGAAGCGCCCCCTACAATGAGCAGTTCTTC
TRBV6-5,-,TRBJ1-5,-,CASKSYNSNQPQHF,TGTGCCAGCAAAAGTTACAATAGCAATCAGCCCCAGCATTTT
TRBV4-3,TRBD1,TRBJ1-6,-,CASSQDKQGASPLHF,TGCGCCAGCAGCCAAGATAAACAGGGGGCTTCACCCCTCCACTTT
TRBV28,TRBD2,TRBJ2-7,few,CASSLVFPLAGIREQYF,TGTGCCAGCAGTTTAGTCTTCCCGCTAGCGGGAATCCGCGAGCAGTACTTC
TRBV6-1,-,TRBJ2-7,once,CASRLDRGEQYF,TGTGCCAGCAGACTCGACCGGGGCGAGCAGTACTTC
TRBV29-1,-,TRBJ2-7,-,CSAGEARYEQYF,TGCAGCGCTGGGGAGGCCCGATACGAGCAGTACTTC
TRBV7-2,-,TRBJ2-1,-,CASSRPGVGNEQFF,TGTGCCAGCAGCCGCCCCGGGGTTGGGAATGAGCAGTTCTTC